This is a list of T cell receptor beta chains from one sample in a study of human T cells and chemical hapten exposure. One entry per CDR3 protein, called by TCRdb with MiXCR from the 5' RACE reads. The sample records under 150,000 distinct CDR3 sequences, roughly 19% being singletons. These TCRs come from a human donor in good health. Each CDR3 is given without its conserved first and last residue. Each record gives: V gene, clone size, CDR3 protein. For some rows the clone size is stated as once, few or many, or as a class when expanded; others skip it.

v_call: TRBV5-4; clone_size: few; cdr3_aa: ASSLDRTGELF
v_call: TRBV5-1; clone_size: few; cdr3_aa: ASSLAAGLNTEAF
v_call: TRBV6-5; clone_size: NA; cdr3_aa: ASSYQSGSGTGELF
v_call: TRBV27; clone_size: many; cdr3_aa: ASNPLPGTSYEQY
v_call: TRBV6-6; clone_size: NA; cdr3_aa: ASSPVRGRVDTEAF
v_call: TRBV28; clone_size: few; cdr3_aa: ASSFLGTNQPQH
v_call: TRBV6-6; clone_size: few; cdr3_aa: ASHQPNAGNTEAF
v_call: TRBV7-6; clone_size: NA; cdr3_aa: ASSSVTGGYGNTIY
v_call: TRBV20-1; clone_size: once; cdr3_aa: SATGTSGSHEQF
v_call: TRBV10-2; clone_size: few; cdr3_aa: ASTGGGVNTEAF
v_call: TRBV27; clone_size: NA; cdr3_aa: ASSLMGQGSMGYT
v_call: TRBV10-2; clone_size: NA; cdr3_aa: ASREVAGSITQY
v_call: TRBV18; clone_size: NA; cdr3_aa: ASSPHRDTEAF
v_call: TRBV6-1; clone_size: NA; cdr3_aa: ASSGMGPNTEAF
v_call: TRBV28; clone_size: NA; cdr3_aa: ASTRGGGQRNYGYT
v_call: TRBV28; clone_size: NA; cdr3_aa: ASGSKQGVVNIQY
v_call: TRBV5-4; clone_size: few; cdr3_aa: ASRARDSTYEQY
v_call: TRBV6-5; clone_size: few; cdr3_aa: ASSPRGVRQPQH
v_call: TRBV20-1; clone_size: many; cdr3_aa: SACLSENQPQH
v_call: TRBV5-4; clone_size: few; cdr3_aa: ASSPGQNYEQY
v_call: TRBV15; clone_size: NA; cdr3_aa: ATSRDPPAGADNEQF
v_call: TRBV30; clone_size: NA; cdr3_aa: ALTTGSGNNEQF
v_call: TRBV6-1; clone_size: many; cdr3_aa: ASSAGAGVYGYT
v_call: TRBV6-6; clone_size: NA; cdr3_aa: ASHFAGAHNEQF
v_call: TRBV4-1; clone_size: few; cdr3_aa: ASSQVGSNQPQH
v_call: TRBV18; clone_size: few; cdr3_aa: ASSPLRGNGEAF
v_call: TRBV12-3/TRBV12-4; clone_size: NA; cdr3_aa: ASSIPLAGGPDTQY
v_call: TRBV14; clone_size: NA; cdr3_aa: ASSQDLDNEQF
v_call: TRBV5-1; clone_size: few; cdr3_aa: ASSLDGRSSTDTQY
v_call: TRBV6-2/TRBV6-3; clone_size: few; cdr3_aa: ASSYSTSENEKLF
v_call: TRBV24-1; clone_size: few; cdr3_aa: ATSHGQGGLF
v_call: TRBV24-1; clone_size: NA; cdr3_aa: ATSEGRGETQY
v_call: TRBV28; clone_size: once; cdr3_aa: ASSAATAGPPYEQY
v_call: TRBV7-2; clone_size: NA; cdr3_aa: ASSLAGGFDEQF
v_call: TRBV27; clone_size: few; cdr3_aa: ASITGFLGYPGNTIY
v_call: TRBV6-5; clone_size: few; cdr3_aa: ASTRRASYNEQF
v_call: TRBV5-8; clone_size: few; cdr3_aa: ASSPRTGTLREQY
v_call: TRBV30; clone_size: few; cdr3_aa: AWGAPGLAVTDTQY
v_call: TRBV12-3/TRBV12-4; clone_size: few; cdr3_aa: ASSLAGGSIEQF
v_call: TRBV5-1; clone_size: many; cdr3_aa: ASSPDVSTEAF
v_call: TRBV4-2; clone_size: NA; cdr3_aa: ASTSPGSEQY
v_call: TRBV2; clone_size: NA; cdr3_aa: ASSGTSSYEQY
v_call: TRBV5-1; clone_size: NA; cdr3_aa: ASSLDFQGPLH
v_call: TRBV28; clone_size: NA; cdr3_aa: ASSSGTSGRAGETQY